Sequencing of this TCR beta chain was carried out in a study of blood T cells in healthy people across ages. V was pared by 6 bases and J by 5 bases, with 10 bases between. The CDR3 contains 12 residues. Looked up from germline, CDR1 is MDHEN and CDR2 is SYDVKM. This clonotype was seen more than once but under ten times. Primed by a sample-barcoded 5' primer and a J-beta primer mix, a second PCR proceeded for 7 to 11 cycles. TCRdb called the 5' RACE reads again in MiXCR, with one record for every CDR3 protein. The data contain 1.5 million to 2 million distinct CDR3 sequences, roughly 28% of them singletons.

The chain couples TRBV28 to TRBJ1-2, with D unclear. The clonotype comes from a woman in her 30s in good health. The specimen sequenced was blood. The CDR3 DNA follows: TGTGCCAGCAGGCCCGGACCTTATGGCTACACCTTC. Translated, it gives CASRPGPYGYTF.